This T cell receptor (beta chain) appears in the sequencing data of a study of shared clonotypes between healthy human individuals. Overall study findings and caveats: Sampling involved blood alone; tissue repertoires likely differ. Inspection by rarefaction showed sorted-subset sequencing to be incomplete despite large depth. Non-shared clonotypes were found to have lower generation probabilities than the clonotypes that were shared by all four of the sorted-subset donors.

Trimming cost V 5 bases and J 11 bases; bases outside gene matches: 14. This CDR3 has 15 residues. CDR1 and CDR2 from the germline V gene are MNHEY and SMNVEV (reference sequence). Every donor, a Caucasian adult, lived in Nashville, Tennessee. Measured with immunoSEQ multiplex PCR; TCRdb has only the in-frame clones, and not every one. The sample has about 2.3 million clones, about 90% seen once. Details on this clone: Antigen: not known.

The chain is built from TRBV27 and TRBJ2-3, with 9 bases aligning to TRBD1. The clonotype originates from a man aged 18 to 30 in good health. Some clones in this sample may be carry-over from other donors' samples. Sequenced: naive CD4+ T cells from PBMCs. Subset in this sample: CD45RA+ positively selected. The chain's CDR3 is CASSRDREGPMGQYF. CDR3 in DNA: TGTGCCAGCAGTAGGGACAGGGAAGGACCCATGGGGCAGTATTTT.